This note documents a single TCR beta chain sequence. In the authors' workflow: Researchers report that nucleated cell counts were estimated from reference gene primer amplification. Using immunoSEQ multiplex PCR, the repertoire was profiled, and TCRdb retains in-frame clones only, with some absent. That table gives V, J and clone size, and the DNA gave D and trimming. The sample includes more than 200,000 clones, around four fifths of them seen just once. Seattle-derived patients entered the study during active infection and were followed longitudinally. The data belong to a study of blood T cell repertoires in COVID-19. The wider study: Samples taken during acute and convalescent COVID-19 were collected in the United States, Italy and Spain. The cDNA or gDNA used as material had been derived from T cells, B-cell-depleted T cells, or PBMCs.

CDR3 size: 15 residues. Sequencing used peripheral blood. The gene calls are TRBV21-1 and TRBJ2-7; TRBD2 is the table's D call, not checked against the DNA. TRBV21-1 is described as a pseudogene. The clonotype originates from a woman older than 75 with COVID-19, enrolled during active disease. CDR3 protein: CASSKEELFSYEQYV. The CDR3 DNA sequence: TGTGCCAGCAGCAAAGAAGAACTGTTCTCCTACGAGCAGTACGTC.